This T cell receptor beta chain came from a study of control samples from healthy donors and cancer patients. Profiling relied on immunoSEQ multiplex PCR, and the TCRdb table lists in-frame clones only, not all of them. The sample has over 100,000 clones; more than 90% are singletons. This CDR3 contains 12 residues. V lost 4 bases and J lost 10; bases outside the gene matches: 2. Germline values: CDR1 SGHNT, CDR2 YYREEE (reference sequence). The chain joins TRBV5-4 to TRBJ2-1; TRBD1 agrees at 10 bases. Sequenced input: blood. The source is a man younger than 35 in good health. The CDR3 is CASSEDRGEQFF. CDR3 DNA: TGTGCCAGCAGCGAGGACAGGGGGGAGCAGTTCTTC.